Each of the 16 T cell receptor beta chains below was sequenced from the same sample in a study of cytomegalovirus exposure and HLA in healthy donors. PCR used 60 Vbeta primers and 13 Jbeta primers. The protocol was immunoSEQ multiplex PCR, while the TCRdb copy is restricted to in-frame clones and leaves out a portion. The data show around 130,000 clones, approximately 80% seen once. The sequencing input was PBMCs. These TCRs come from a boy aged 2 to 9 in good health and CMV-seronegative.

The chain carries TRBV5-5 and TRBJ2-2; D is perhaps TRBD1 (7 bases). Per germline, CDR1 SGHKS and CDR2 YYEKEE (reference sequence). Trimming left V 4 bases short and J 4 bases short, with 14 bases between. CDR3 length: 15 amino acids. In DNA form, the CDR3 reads TGTGCCAGCAGCCCGGAGGGGGCCGGCACCGGGGAGCTGTTTTTT. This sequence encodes CASSPEGAGTGELFF.

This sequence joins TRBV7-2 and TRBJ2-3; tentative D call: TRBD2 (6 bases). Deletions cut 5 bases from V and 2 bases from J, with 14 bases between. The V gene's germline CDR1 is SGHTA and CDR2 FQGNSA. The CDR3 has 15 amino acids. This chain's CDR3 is CASSAAGPVTDTQYF. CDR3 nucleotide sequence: TGTGCCAGCAGCGCGGCGGGGCCAGTCACAGATACGCAGTATTTT.

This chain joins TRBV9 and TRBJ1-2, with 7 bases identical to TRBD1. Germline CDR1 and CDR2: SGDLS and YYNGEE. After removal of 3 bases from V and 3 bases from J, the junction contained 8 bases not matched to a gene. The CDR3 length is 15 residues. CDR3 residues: CASSGSGTEHYGYTF. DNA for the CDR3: TGTGCCAGCAGCGGATCCGGGACAGAACACTATGGCTACACCTTC.

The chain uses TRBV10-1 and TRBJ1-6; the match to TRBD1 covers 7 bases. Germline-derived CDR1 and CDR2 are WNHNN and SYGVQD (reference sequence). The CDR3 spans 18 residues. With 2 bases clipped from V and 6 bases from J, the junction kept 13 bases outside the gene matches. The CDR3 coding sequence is TGCGCCAGCAGTGAGCGAGGAGGACAGGACCCCGGTAATTCACCCCTCCACTTT. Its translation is CASSERGGQDPGNSPLHF.

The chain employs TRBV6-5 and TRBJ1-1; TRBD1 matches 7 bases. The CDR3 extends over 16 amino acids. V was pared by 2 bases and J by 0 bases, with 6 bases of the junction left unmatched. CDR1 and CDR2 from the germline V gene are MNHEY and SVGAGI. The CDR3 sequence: CASSYPPGGLNTEAFF. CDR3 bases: TGTGCCAGCAGTTACCCCCCAGGGGGTTTGAACACTGAAGCTTTCTTT.

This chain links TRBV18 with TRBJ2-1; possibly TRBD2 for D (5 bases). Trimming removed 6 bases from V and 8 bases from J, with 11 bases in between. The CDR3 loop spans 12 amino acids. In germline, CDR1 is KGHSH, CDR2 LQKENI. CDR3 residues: CASSRVGDEQFF. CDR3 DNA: TGTGCCAGCTCGAGGGTCGGAGATGAGCAGTTCTTC.

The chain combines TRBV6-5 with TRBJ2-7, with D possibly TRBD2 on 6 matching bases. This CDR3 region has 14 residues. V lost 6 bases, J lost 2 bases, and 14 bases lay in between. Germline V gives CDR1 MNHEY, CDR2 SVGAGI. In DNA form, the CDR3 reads TGTGCCAGCAGGAGGGACTTCTCCACCTACGAGCAGTACGTC. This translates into CASRRDFSTYEQYV.

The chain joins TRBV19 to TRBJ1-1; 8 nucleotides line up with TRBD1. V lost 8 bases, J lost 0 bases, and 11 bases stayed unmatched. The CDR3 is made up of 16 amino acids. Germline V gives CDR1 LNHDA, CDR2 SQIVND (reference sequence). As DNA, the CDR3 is TGTGCCAGTCATCGTGGGACAGGACCTATGAACACTGAAGCTTTCTTT. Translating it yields CASHRGTGPMNTEAFF.

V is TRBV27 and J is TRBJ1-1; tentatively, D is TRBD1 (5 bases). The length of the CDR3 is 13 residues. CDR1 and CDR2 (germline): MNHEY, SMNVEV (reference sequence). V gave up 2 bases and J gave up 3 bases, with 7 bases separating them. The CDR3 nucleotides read TGTGCCAGCAGTTTAGAAGGGGACACTGAAGCTTTCTTT. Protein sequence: CASSLEGDTEAFF.

In nucleotides, the CDR3 is TGTGCCAGCAGCTTCCCGGAGACAGGGGACCACAATGAGCAGTTCTTC. It specifies CASSFPETGDHNEQFF. The V gene is TRBV7-9, the J gene TRBJ2-1; 8 nucleotides agree with TRBD1. J gave up 5 bases and V 3 bases, and 9 bases lay outside the gene matches. Germline CDR1 reads SEHNR; CDR2 reads FQNEAQ (reference sequence). This CDR3 comprises 16 residues.

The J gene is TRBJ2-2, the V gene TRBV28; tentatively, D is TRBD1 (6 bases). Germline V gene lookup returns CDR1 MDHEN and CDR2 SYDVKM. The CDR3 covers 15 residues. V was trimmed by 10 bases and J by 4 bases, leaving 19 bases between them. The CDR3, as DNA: TGTGCCATAGGTAAAATGAGGGGGTCCACCGGGGAGCTGTTTTTT. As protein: CAIGKMRGSTGELFF.

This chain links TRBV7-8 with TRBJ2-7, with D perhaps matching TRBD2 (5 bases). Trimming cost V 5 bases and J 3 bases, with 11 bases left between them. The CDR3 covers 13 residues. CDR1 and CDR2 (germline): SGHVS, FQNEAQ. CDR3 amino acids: CASSPGVSYEQYF. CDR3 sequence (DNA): TGTGCCAGCAGCCCCGGGGTGAGCTACGAGCAGTACTTC.

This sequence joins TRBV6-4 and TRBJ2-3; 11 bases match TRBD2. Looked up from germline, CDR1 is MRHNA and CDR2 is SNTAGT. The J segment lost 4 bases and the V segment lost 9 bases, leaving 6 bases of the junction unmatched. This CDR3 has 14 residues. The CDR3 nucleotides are TGTGCCAGTAGACTAGCGGGAAGCGCAGATACGCAGTATTTT. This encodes CASRLAGSADTQYF.

This chain's CDR3 is CAPQQGAIGELFF. CDR3 coding DNA: TGTGCTCCGCAGCAGGGGGCTATCGGGGAGCTGTTTTTT. The chain employs TRBV7-9 and TRBJ2-2; 8 bases are shared with TRBD1. CDR3 length equals 13 residues. CDR1 and CDR2 from the germline V gene are SEHNR and FQNEAQ (reference sequence).

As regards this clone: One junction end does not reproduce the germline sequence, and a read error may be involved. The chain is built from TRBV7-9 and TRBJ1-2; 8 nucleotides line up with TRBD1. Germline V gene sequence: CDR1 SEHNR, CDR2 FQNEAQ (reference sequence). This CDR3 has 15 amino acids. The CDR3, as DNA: TGTTCCAGCAGCTCATTCAAGGACAGGGACTATGGCTACACCTTC. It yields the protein CSSSSFKDRDYGYTF. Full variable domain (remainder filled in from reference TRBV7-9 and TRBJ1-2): DTGVSQNPRHKITKRGQNVTFRCDPISEHNRLYWYRQTLGQGPEFLTYFQNEAQLEKSRLLSDRFSAERPKGSFSTLEIQRTEQGDSAMYLCSSSSFKDRDYGYTFGSGTRLTVV.

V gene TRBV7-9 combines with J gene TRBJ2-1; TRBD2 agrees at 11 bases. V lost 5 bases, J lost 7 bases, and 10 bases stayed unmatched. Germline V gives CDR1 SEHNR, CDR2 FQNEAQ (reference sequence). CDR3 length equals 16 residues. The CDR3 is CASSPQVSGRVNEQFF. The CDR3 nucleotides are TGTGCCAGCAGCCCACAAGTTAGCGGGAGGGTTAATGAGCAGTTCTTC. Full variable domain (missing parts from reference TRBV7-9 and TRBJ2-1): DTGVSQNPRHKITKRGQNVTFRCDPISEHNRLYWYRQTLGQGPEFLTYFQNEAQLEKSRLLSDRFSAERPKGSFSTLEIQRTEQGDSAMYLCASSPQVSGRVNEQFFGPGTRLTVL.